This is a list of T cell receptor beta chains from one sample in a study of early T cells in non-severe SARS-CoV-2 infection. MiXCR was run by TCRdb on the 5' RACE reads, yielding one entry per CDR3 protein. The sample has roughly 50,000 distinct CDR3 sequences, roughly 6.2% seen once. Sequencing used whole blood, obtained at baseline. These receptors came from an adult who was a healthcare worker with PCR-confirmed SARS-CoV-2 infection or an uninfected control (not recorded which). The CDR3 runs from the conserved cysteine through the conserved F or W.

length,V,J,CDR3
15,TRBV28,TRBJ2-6,CASSLVGIGANVLTF
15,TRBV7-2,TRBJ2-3,CASSLDRLSTDTQYF
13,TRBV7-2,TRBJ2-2,CASRNRGTGELFF
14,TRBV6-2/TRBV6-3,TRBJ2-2,CASSSQFNTGELFF
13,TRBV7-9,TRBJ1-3,CASSLDSGNTIYF
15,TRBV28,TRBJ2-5,CASSLRVGYQETQYF
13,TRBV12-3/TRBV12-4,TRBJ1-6,CASTRQGVSPLHF
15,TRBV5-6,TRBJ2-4,CASSAQGRAKNIQYF
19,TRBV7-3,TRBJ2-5,CASSSPGLAEPLGAETQYF
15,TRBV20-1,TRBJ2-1,CSARLAGANYNEQFF
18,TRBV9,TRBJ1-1,CASSVEGAGTGGNTEAFF
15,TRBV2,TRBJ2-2,CASRARGTNTGELFF
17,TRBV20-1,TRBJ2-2,CSAAPKTGTGYTGELFF
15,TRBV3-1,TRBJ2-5,CASSLPEGGRETQYF
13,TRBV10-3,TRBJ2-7,CAISSHRVNEQYF
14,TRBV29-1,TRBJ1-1,CSAPSQGVDTEAFF
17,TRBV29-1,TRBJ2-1,CSVEDRGLAGARNEQFF
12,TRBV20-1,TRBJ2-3,CSASTGTDTQYF
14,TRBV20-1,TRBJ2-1,CSARGLVFINEQFF
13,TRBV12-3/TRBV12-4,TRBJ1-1,CASSFHEATEAFF
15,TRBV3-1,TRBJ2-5,CASSQGHSGHGTQYF
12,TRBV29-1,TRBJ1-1,CSVRLGGTEAFF
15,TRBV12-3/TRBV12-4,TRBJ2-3,CASSFAAGGADTQYF
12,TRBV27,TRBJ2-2,CASSHLPGELFF
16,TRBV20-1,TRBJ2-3,CSAIRPGTSGTDTQYF
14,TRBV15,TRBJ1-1,CATRELGRNTEAFF
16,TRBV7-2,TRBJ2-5,CASSLGQGGGQETQYF
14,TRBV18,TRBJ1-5,CASSPGRINQPQHF
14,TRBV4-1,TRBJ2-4,CASSQDSGLAVPHF
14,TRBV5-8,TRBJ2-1,CASSFDRAYNEQFF
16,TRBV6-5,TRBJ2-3,CASSRAGVMGTDTQYF
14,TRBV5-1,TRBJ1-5,CASSRDTGAQPQHF
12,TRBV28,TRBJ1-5,CASSLLGQPQHF
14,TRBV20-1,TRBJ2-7,CSARVGLSTYEQYF
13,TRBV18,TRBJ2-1,CASSPGPFNEQFF
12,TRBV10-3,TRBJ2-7,CAISKATYEQYF
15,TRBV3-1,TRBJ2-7,CASSQDNLAVYEQYF
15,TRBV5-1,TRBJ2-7,CASSPRLAGRYEQYF
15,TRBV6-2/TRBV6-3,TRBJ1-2,CASSSTDRGYYGYTF
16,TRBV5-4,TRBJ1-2,CASSPGTGGYHYGYTF
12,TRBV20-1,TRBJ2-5,CSARGVGETQYF
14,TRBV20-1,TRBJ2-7,CSAWDPSGSSEQYF
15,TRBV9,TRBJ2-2,CASSVGQGRTGELFF
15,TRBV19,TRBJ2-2,CASRLGQSNTGELFF
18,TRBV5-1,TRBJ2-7,CASSTGLAGGPSSYEQYF
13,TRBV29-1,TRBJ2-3,CSVESGSTDTQYF
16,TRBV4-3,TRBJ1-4,CASSQVMAATNEKLFF
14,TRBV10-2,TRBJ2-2,CASKEDPNTGELFF